This entry describes one T cell receptor beta chain. Antigen unknown. The entry originates in a study of T cell responses to AZD1222 COVID-19 vaccine. The repertoire was sequenced with immunoSEQ multiplex PCR; TCRdb's copy has only in-frame clones and lacks some. The sample contains fewer than 120,000 clones, around 85% of which appear only once. Germline V lookup: CDR1 SGHRS, CDR2 YFSETQ. Trimming took 5 bases from V and 7 from J, leaving 13 bases between them. This CDR3 region has 14 residues. Study-level findings and limits: Among spike-specific TCRs, nearly half reportedly target unmutated variant regions. Along spike, vaccine-associated CD4 TCRs were found throughout, with dominance at 160-218 and 743-854. Females outnumbered males among donors, who were mostly white British; clonal diversity was possibly underestimated.

The sequence was obtained from an adult in good health. The chain joins TRBV5-1 to TRBJ1-6; possibly TRBD1 for D (6 bases). The specimen comprised peripheral blood, sampled on day 0 of AZD1222 vaccination. CDR3 sequence: CASRGRQDNSPLHF. CDR3 bases: TGCGCCAGCAGGGGGAGACAGGACAATTCACCCCTCCACTTT.